These T cell receptor beta chains were read from a single sample in a study of neurological immune-mediated disorders. Using its own MiXCR run on the 5' RACE reads, TCRdb lists one record per CDR3 protein. Here the sample spans about 21,000 distinct CDR3 sequences, about 15% being singletons. Material: PBMCs. These receptors were obtained from a female donor with HTLV-1-associated myelopathy (HAM/TSP). Each CDR3 is given without its conserved first and last residue. D genes are given only for firm matches. Some rows have no size entry. The others give once, few or many, or a class for an expanded clone.

clone size | D gene | V gene | CDR3 protein
many | TRBD1 | TRBV9 | ASSVEGARGYT
many | NA | TRBV6-6 | ASSLPRYGGRGKVHTEAF
NA | NA | TRBV7-2 | ASSFRGGGQLQH
many | NA | TRBV20-1 | SAGRGRNQPQH
many | NA | TRBV7-8 | ASSGGLGGRVVNTEAF
NA | NA | TRBV7-9 | ASSLNTGEQF
many | NA | TRBV5-1 | ASSLQPGGTGNTIY
many | NA | TRBV5-1 | ASSLGDGDTGELF
NA | NA | TRBV20-1 | SAIPSRAGLSYEQY
NA | TRBD1 | TRBV11-1 | ASSQRTGGVYEQY
many | NA | TRBV20-1 | SARAEWTEAF
many | NA | TRBV5-1 | ASTDQSGSTDTQY
many | TRBD2 | TRBV20-1 | SARRAGARRTDTQY
many | NA | TRBV5-6 | ASSLEVGDEQY
many | NA | TRBV7-2 | ASSFGEGDTQY
many | TRBD1 | TRBV29-1 | SVETPEGAAYEQY
NA | TRBD2 | TRBV18 | AISPNSGMDEQF